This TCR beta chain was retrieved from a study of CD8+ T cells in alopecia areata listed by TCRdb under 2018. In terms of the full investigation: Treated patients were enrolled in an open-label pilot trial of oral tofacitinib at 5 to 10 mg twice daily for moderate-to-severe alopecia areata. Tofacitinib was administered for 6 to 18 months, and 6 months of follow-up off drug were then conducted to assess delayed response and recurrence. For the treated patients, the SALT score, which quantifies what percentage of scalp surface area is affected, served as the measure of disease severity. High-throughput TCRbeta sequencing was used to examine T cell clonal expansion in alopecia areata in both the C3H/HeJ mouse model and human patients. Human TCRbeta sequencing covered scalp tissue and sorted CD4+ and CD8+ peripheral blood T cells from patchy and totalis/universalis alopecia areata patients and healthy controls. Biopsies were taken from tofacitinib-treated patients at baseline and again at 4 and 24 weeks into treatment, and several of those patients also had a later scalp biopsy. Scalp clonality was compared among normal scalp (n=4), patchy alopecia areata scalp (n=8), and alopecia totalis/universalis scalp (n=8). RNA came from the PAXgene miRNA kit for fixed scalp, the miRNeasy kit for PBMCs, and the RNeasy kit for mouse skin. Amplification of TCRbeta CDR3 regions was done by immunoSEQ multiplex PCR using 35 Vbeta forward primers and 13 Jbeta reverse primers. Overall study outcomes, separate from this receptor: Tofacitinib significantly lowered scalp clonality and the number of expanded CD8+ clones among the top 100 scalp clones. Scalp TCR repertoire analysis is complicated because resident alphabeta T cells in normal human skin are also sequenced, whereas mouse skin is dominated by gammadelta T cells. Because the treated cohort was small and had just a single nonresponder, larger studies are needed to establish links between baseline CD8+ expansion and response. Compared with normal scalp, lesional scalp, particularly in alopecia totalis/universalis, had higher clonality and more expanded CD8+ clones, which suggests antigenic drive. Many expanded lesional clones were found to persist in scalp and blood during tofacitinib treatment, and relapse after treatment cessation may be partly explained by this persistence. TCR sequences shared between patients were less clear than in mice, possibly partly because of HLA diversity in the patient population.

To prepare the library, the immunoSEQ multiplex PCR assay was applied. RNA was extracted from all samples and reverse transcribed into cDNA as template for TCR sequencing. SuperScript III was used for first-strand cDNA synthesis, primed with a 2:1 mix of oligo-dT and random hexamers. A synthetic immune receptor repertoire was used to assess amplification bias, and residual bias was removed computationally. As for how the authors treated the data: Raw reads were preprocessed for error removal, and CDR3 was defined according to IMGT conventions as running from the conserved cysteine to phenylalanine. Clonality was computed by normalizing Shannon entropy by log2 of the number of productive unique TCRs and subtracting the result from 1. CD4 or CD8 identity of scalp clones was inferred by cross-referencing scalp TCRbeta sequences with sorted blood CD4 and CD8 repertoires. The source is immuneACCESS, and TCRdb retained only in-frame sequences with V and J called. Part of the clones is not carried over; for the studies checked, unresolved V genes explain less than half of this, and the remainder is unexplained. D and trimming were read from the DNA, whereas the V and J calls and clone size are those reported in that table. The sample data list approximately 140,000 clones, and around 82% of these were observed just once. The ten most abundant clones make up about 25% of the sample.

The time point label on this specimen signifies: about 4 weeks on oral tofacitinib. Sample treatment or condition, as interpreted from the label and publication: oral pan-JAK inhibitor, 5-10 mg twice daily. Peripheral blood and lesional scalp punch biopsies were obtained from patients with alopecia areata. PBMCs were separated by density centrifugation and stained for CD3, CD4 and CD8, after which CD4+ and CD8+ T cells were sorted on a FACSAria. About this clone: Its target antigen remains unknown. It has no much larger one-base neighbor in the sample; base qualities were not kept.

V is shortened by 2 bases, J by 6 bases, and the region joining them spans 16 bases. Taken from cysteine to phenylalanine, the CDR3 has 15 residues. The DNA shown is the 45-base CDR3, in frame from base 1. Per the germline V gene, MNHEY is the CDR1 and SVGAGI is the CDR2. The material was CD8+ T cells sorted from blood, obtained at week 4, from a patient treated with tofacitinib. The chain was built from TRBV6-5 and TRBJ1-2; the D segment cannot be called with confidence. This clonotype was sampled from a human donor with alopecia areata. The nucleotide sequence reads TGTGCCAGCAGTTACGGCGACGCGTCGGTTAATGGCTACACCTTC. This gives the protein CASSYGDASVNGYTF.